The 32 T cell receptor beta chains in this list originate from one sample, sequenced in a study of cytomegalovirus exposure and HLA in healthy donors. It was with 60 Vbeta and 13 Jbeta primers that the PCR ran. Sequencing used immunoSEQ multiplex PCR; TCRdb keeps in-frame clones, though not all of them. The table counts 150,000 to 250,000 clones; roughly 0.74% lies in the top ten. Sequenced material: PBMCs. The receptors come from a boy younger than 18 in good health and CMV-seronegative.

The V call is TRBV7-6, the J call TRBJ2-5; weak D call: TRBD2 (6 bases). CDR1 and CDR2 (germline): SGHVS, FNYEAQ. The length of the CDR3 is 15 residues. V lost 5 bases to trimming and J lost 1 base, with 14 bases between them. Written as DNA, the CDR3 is TGTGCCAGCAGCACCCAGCCGACTAGCCAAGAGACCCAGTACTTC. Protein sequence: CASSTQPTSQETQYF.

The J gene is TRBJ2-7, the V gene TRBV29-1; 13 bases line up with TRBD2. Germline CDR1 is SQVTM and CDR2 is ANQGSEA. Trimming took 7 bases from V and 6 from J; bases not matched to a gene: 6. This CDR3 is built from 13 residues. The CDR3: CSAEGLAGTEQYF. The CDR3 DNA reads TGCAGCGCCGAGGGACTAGCGGGGACCGAGCAGTACTTC.

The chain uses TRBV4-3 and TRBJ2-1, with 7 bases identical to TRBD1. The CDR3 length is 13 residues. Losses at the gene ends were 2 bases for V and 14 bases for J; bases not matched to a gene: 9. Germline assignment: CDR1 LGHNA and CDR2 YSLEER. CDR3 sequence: CASSQTVGQEEFF. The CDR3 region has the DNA TGCGCCAGCAGCCAAACTGTTGGACAGGAAGAGTTCTTC.

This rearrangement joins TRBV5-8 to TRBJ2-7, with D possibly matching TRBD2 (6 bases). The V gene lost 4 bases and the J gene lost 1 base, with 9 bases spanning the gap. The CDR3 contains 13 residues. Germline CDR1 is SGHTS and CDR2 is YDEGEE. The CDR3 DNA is TGTGCCAGCAGCGCGGGACCATCCTACGAGCAGTACTTC. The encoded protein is CASSAGPSYEQYF. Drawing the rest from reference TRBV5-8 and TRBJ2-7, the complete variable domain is EAGVTQSPTHLIKTRGQQATLRCSPISGHTSVYWYQQALGLGLQFLLWYDEGEERNRGNFPPRFSGRQFPNYSSELNVNALELEDSALYLCASSAGPSYEQYFGPGTRLTVT.

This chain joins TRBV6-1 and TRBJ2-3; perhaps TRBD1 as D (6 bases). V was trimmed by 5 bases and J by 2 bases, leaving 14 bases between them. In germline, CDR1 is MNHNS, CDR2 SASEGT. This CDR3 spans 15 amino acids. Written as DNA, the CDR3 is TGTGCCAGCAGTCATCAACAGGGTCTCACAGATACGCAGTATTTT. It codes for CASSHQQGLTDTQYF.

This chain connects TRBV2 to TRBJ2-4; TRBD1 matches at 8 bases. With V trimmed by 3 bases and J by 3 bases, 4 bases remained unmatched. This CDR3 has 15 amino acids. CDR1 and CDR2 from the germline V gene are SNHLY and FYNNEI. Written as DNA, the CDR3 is TGTGCCAGCAGTGAGGACAGGGCCGACAAAAACATTCAGTACTTC. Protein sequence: CASSEDRADKNIQYF. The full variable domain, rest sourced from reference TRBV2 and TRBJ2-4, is EPEVTQTPSHQVTQMGQEVILRCVPISNHLYFYWYRQILGQKVEFLVSFYNNEISEKSEIFDDQFSVERPDGSNFTLKIRSTKLEDSAMYFCASSEDRADKNIQYFGAGTRLSVL.

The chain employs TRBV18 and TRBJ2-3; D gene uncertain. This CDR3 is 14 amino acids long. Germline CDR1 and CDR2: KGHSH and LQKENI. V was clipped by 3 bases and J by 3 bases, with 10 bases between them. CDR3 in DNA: TGTGCCAGCTCACCTAACTACTCGACAGATACGCAGTATTTT. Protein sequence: CASSPNYSTDTQYF.

CDR3 residues: CASSWGGTEAFF. CDR3 in DNA: TGTGCCAGTTCCTGGGGGGGAACTGAAGCTTTCTTT. The chain employs TRBV5-6 and TRBJ1-1, with TRBD1 as a possible D gene (5 bases). The length of the CDR3 is 12 residues. Germline-derived CDR1 and CDR2 are SGHDT and YYEEEE. Trimming took 8 bases from V and 5 from J, leaving 13 bases between them.

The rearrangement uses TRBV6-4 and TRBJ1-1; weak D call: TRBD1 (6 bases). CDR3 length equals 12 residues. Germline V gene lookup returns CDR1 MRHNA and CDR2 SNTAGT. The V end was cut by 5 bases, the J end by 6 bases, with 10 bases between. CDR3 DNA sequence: TGTGCCAGCAGTTCCTGGACAGCTGAAGCTTTCTTT. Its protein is CASSSWTAEAFF.

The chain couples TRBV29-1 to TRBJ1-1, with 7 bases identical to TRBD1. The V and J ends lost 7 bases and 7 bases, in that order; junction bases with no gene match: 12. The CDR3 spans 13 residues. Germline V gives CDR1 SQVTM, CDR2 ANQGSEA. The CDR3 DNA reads TGCAGCGACCAGGGACAGCCTGTACGTGAAGCTTTCTTT. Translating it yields CSDQGQPVREAFF. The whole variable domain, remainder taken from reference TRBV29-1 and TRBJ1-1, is SAVISQKPSRDICQRGTSLTIQCQVDSQVTMMFWYRQQPGQSLTLIATANQGSEATYESGFVIDKFPISRPNLTFSTLTVSNMSPEDSSIYLCSDQGQPVREAFFGQGTRLTVV.

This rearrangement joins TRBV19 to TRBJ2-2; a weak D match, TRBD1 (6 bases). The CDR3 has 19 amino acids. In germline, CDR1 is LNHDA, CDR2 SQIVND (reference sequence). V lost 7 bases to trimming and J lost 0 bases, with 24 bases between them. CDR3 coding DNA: TGTGCCAGTACCCACGGGCAGGGGCCCTTTTTGGCGAACACCGGGGAGCTGTTTTTT. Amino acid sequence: CASTHGQGPFLANTGELFF.

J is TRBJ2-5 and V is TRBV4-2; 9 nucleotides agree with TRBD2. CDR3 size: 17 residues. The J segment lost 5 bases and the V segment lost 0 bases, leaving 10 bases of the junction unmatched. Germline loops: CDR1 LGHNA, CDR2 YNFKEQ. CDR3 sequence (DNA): TGTGCCAGCAGCCAAGACTTTTGGCGGGGGGGAGGGGAGACCCAGTACTTC. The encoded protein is CASSQDFWRGGGETQYF.

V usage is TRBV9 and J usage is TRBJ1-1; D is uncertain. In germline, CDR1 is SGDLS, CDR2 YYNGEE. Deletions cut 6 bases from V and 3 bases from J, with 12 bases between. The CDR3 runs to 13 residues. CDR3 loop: CASTLLRDTEAFF. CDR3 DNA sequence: TGTGCCAGCACCTTGCTACGCGACACTGAAGCTTTCTTT.

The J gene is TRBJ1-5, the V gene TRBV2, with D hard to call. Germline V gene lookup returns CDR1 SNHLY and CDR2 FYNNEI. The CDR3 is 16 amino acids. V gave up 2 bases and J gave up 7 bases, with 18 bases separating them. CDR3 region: CASSELGRPMQQPQHF. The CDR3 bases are TGTGCCAGCAGTGAACTAGGCCGCCCGATGCAACAGCCCCAGCATTTT.

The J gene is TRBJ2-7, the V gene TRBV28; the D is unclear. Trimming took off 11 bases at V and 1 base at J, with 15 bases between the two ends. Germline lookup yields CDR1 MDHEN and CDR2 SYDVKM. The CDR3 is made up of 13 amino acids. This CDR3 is CACRGRTSYEQYF. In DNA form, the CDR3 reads TGTGCCTGCCGCGGTCGCACTTCCTACGAGCAGTACTTC.

CDR3 nucleotide sequence: TGTGCCACTGGGGGGATGCCACCTTACAATGAGCAGTTCTTC. Its translation: CATGGMPPYNEQFF. This chain links TRBV7-2 with TRBJ2-1; D may be TRBD2 (6 bases). V was pared by 10 bases and J by 4 bases, with 17 bases between. Germline V CDR1 and CDR2: SGHTA, FQGNSA. The CDR3 sequence is 14 residues long.

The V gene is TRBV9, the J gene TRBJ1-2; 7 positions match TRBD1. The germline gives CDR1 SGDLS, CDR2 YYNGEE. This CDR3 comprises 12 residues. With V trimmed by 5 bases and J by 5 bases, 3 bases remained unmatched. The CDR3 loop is CASREGAYGYTF. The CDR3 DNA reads TGTGCCAGCAGAGAGGGGGCTTATGGCTACACCTTC.

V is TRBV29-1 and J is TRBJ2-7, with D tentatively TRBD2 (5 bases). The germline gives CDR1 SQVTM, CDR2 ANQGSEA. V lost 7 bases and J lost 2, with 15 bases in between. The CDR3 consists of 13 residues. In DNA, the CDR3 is TGCAGCGCTCACGCGGGCCAGGCCTACGAGCAGTACTTC. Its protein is CSAHAGQAYEQYF.

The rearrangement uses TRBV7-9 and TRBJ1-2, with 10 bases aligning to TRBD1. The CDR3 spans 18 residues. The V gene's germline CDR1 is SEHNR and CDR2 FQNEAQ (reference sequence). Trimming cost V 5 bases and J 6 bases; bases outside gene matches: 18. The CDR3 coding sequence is TGTGCCAGCAGCCAGACAGGGGGCTTTTTTGTATCGGCGGATGGCTACACCTTC. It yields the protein CASSQTGGFFVSADGYTF.

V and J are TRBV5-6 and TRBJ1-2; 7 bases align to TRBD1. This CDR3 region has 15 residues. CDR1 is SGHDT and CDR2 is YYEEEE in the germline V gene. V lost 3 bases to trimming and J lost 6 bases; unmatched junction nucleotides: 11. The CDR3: CASSSEMTGLNGYTF. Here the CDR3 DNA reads TGTGCCAGCAGCTCAGAAATGACAGGGTTGAATGGCTACACCTTC.

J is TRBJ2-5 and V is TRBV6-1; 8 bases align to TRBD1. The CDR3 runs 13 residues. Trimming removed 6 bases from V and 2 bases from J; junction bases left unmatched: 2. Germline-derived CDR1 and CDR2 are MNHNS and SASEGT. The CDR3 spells CASSRTGQETQYF. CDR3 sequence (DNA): TGTGCCAGCAGCAGGACAGGGCAAGAGACCCAGTACTTC.

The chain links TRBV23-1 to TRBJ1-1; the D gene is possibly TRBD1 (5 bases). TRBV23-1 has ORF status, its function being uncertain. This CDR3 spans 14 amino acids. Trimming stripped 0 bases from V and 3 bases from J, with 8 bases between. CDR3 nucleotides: TGCGCCAGCAGTCAATCGGAGGGGTACACTGAAGCTTTCTTT. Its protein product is CASSQSEGYTEAFF.

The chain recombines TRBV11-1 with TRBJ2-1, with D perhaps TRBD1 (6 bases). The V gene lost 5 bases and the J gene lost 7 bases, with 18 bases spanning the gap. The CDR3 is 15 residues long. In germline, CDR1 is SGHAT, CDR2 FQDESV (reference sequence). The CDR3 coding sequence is TGTGCCAGCAGCCCCACCGGGACACGCGGGAATGAGCAGTTCTTC. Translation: CASSPTGTRGNEQFF.

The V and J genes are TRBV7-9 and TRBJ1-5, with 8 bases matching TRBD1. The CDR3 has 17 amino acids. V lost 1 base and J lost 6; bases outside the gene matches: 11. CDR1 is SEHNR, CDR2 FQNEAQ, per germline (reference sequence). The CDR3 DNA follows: TGTGCCAGCAGCTTAGGGGGATTGACAGGGGCTGGTCAGCCCCAGCATTTT. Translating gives CASSLGGLTGAGQPQHF.

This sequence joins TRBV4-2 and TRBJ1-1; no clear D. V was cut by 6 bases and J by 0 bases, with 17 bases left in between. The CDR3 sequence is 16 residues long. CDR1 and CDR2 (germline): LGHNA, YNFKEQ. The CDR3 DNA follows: TGTGCCAGCAGTCCTACCGGGGTTAGGGTGAACACTGAAGCTTTCTTT. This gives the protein CASSPTGVRVNTEAFF.

CDR3: CAWSVAVYTEAFF. CDR3 bases: TGTGCCTGGAGTGTAGCGGTGTACACTGAAGCTTTCTTT. The chain carries TRBV30 and TRBJ1-1; D is undetermined. This CDR3 region has 13 residues. V lost 0 bases, J lost 3 bases, and 8 bases lay in between. The germline V gene encodes CDR1 GTSNPN and CDR2 SVGIG (reference sequence).

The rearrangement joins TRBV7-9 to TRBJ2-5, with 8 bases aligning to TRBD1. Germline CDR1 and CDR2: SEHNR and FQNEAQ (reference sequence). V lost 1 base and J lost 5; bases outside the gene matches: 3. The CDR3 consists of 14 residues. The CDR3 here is CASSLGTGYETQYF. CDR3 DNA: TGTGCCAGCAGCTTAGGGACAGGGTACGAGACCCAGTACTTC.

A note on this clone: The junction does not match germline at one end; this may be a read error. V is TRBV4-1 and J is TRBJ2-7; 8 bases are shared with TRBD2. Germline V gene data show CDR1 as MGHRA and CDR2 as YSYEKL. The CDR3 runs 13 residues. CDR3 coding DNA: TGCGCCAGCAGCCAAGAGGCCGGGACTAGATTGCACTTC. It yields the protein CASSQEAGTRLHF.

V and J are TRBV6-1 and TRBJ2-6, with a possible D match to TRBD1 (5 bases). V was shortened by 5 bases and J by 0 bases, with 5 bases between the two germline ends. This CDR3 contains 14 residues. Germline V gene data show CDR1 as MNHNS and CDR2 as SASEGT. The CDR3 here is CASSQGSGANVLTF. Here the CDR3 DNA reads TGTGCCAGCAGTCAGGGCTCTGGGGCCAACGTCCTGACTTTC.

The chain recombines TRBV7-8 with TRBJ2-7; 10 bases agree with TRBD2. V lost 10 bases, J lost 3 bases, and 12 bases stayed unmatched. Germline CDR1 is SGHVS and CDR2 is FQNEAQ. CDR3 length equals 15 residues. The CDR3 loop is CATERLAGEDYEQYF. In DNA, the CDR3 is TGTGCCACCGAGAGGCTAGCGGGGGAGGACTACGAGCAGTACTTC. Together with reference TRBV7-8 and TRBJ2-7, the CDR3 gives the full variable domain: GAGVSQSPRYKVAKRGQDVALRCDPISGHVSLFWYQQALGQGPEFLTYFQNEAQLDKSGLPSDRFFAERPEGSVSTLKIQRTQQEDSAVYLCATERLAGEDYEQYFGPGTRLTVT.

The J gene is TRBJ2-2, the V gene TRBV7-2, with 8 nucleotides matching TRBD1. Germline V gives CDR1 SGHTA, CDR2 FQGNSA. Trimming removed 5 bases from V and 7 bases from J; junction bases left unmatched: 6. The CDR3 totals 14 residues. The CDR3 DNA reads TGTGCCAGCAGCCTCAGGGGGCGCGACGGGGAGCTGTTTTTT. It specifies CASSLRGRDGELFF.

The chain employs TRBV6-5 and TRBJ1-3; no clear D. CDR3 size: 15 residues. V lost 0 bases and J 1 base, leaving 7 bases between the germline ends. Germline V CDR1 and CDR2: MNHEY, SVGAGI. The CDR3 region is CASSYSEGSGNTIYF. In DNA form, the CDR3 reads TGTGCCAGCAGTTACTCAGAGGGTTCTGGAAACACCATATATTTT.